This section outlines one T cell receptor (beta chain) sequence together with its context. The antigen is unknown. CDR1 is SGHVS and CDR2 is FNYEAQ in the germline V gene. The CDR3 is 13 amino acids. Trimming took off 0 bases at V and 7 bases at J, with 7 bases between the two ends. This sample stems from a study of shared clonotypes between healthy human individuals. Study details: Donors, aged 18 to 49, were a couple of women and a few men.

The assay was immunoSEQ multiplex PCR, and TCRdb's table has in-frame clones only and misses some. The sample records more than 450,000 clones, 79% being singletons. General observations from the study: Clonotype sharing levels among donors were expected to vary with sequencing depth.

For unsorted samples, genomic DNA was extracted from 94 million or so PBMCs. V gene TRBV7-6 combines with J gene TRBJ2-1; D is uncertain. This TCR came from a middle-aged woman in good health. Some clones in this sample may be carry-over from other donors' samples. Sample: PBMCs. The CDR3 loop is CASSLASRNEQFF. CDR3 in DNA: TGTGCCAGCAGCTTAGCTTCAAGAAATGAGCAGTTCTTC. The whole variable domain, remainder taken from reference TRBV7-6 and TRBJ2-1, is GAGVSQSPRYKVTKRGQDVALRCDPISGHVSLYWYRQALGQGPEFLTYFNYEAQQDKSGLPNDRFSAERPEGSISTLTIQRTEQRDSAMYRCASSLASRNEQFFGPGTRLTVL.